This T cell receptor (beta chain) came from a study of memory CD8 T cells in hepatitis C reinfection. Study as a whole: HCV reinfection: RNA-positive following two negative tests at least 60 days apart. Peak reinfection samples were taken 3 to 8 weeks after detection.

Described time point: peak reinfection, 3 to 8 weeks after reinfection detection. TCR sequencing was done directly ex vivo on sorted cells, without expansion in vitro. Donors were people who inject drugs in the Montreal HEPCO cohort. Sequenced by immunoSEQ multiplex PCR; TCRdb stores in-frame clones only, minus some. The sample carries under 50,000 clones, approximately 88% recorded once. Germline values: CDR1 SEHNR, CDR2 FQNEAQ (reference sequence). The CDR3 covers 18 residues. The V segment lost 1 base and the J segment 5 bases; nucleotides outside the gene matches: 13. This chain uses TRBV7-9 with TRBJ2-2, with TRBD1 identical over 7 bases. The sequenced material came from naive CD8+ T cells sorted from blood. The clonotype originates from a young man with hepatitis C virus infection. CDR3 nucleotides: TGTGCCAGCAGCTTAGGAATGGGGACAGCAGGGCCGACCGGGGAGCTGTTTTTT. The encoded protein is CASSLGMGTAGPTGELFF.